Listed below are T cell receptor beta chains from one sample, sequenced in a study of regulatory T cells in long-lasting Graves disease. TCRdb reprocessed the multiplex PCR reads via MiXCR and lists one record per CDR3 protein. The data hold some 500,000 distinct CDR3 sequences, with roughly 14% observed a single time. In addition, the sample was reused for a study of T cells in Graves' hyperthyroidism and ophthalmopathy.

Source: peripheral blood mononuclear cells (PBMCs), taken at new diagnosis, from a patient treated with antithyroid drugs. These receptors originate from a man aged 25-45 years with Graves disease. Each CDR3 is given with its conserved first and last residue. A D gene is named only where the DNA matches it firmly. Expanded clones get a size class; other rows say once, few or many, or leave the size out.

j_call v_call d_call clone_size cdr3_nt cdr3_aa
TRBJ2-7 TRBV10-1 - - TGCGCCAGCAGTGGTGTACGGCCCTACGAGCAGTACTTC CASSGVRPYEQYF
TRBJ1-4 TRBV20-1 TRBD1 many TGCAGTGCTTTACAGGGGGCTATGGATGAAAAACTGTTTTTT CSALQGAMDEKLFF
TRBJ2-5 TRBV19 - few TGTGCCAGTAGCCCGGGTGCGGGGGCGGCGGAGACCCAGTACTTC CASSPGAGAAETQYF
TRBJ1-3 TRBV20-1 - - TGCAGTGCTAGGAAAGCTGGAAACACCATATATTTT CSARKAGNTIYF
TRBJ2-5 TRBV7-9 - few TGTGCCAGCAGCGGGACCTTATCACAAGAGACCCAGTACTTC CASSGTLSQETQYF
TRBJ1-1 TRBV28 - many TGTGCCAGCAGTTTCCCCACACGAAACACTGAAGCTTTCTTT CASSFPTRNTEAFF
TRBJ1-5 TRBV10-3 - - TGTGCCATCAGTGGATGGGGGGCGAGCAATCAGCCCCAGCATTTT CAISGWGASNQPQHF
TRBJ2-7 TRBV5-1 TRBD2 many TGCGCCAGCAGCTTCAATAGCGGGGCCCAATACGAGCAGTACTTC CASSFNSGAQYEQYF
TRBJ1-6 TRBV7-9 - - TGTGCCAGCAGCGCCCCGGGGGGCAGTAATTCACCCCTCCACTTT CASSAPGGSNSPLHF
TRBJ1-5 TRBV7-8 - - TGTGCCAGCAGCTTAGGTCGTGTTTCTGAGCAGCCCCAGCATTTT CASSLGRVSEQPQHF
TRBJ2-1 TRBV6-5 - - TGTGCCAGCAGTTACTCGGGCCCGGGAACGTCCTACAATGAGCAGTTCTTC CASSYSGPGTSYNEQFF
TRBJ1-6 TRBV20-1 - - TGCAGTGCCCGCCCAACAAGTACAAATTCACCCCTCCACTTT CSARPTSTNSPLHF
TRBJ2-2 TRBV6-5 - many TGTGCCAGCAGTTACTCGTGGGGGAGCGGGTTCGGGGAGCTGTTTTTT CASSYSWGSGFGELFF
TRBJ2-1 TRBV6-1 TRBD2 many TGTGCCAGCAGTCCGGGGGGGGAGCCCACAGGTGGGCAGTTCTTC CASSPGGEPTGGQFF
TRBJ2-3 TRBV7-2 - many TGTGCCAGCAGCTGGGCGGCCACAGATACGCAGTATTTT CASSWAATDTQYF
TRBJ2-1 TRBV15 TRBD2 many TGTGCCACCAGCAGCGGAGGGATAGCGGGAGGGCGTGAGCAGTTCTTC CATSSGGIAGGREQFF
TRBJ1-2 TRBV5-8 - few TGTGCCAGCAGCTTGGGGGCAGTCGATGGCTACACCTTC CASSLGAVDGYTF
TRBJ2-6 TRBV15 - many TGTGCCACCAGTCAGAGCTCTGGGGCCAACGTCCTGACTTTC CATSQSSGANVLTF
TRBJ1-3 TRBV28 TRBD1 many TGTGCCAGCCTACCTGGAGGGGACAGGGGGCGATTAGCTGGAAACACCATATATTTT CASLPGGDRGRLAGNTIYF
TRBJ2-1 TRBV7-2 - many TGTGCCAGCAGCTCCCTATATCGACTGTACAATGAGCAGTTCTTC CASSSLYRLYNEQFF
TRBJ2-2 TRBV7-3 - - TGTGCCAGCAGCTTAGGGGGAGGCGGGGAGCTGTTTTTT CASSLGGGGELFF
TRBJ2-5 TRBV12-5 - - TGTGCTAGTGGTCGGGATTCAACGGGAGAGACCCAGTACTTC CASGRDSTGETQYF
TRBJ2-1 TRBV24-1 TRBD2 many TGTGCCACCAGTGCCCGGGCCGGGAGGTTTTACAATGAGCAGTTCTTC CATSARAGRFYNEQFF